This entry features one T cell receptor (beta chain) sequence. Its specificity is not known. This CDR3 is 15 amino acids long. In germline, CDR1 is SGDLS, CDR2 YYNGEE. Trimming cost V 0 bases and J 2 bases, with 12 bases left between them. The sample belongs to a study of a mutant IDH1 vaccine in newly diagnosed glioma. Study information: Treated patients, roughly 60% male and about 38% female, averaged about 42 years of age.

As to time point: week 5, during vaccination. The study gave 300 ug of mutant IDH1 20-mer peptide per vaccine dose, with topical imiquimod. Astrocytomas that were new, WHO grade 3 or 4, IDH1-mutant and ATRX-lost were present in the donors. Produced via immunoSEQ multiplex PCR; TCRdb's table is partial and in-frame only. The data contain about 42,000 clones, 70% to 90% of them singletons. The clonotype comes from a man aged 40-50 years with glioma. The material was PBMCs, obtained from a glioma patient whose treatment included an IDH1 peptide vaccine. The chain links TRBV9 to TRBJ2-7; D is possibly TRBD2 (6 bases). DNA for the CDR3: TGTGCCAGCAGCGTAGGGGCTAGCGTAACCTACGAGCAGTACTTC. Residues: CASSVGASVTYEQYF.